The 13 T cell receptor beta chains listed next were all sequenced from one sample in a study of T cell responses to AZD1222 COVID-19 vaccine. Sequencing was performed with immunoSEQ multiplex PCR; in TCRdb, only in-frame clones are kept and a portion is missing. Counted here are over 95,000 clones, around nine tenths occurring once; the ten biggest clones make up roughly 12%. Sequenced here: peripheral blood, sampled on day 0 of AZD1222 vaccination. These receptors all come from an adult in good health.

The rearrangement links TRBV6-6 to TRBJ2-3; the match to TRBD2 covers 8 bases. There are 15 residues in the CDR3. CDR1 and CDR2 (germline): MNHNY, SVGAGI (reference sequence). Trimming at V came to 4 bases and at J to 2 bases, leaving 5 bases not matched to a gene. The CDR3 DNA follows: TGTGCCAGCAGTTCAGGTAGCGGGATCACAGATACGCAGTATTTT. It specifies CASSSGSGITDTQYF.

This clone came up once. The chain joins TRBV6-2 or TRBV6-3 to TRBJ1-1; unclear D gene. Trimming took 0 bases from V and 3 from J, leaving 14 bases between them. Germline-derived CDR1 and CDR2 are MNHEY and SVGEGT. The CDR3 runs to 16 residues. The CDR3 reads CASSYSPGWADTEAFF. CDR3 sequence (DNA): TGTGCCAGCAGTTACTCCCCGGGATGGGCCGACACTGAAGCTTTCTTT.

The chain links TRBV28 to TRBJ1-2; D gene ambiguous. The V and J ends lost 6 bases and 0 bases respectively, with 14 bases between them. From germline, CDR1 is MDHEN and CDR2 SYDVKM. The CDR3 is 15 amino acids. The CDR3, as DNA: TGTGCCAGCAGGCCCGCCAACAGTGCTAACTATGGCTACACCTTC. Translating it yields CASRPANSANYGYTF.

The chain carries TRBV5-1 and TRBJ2-1, with TRBD2 as a possible D gene (5 bases). Trimming stripped 1 base from V and 0 bases from J, with 5 bases between. Germline V CDR1 and CDR2: SGHRS, YFSETQ. The CDR3 covers 14 residues. As DNA, the CDR3 is TGCGCCAGCAGCTTGCGGGACTCCTACAATGAGCAGTTCTTC. Its translation: CASSLRDSYNEQFF.

This clone showed up just once. The chain couples TRBV25-1 to TRBJ2-1; possible D gene TRBD1, 5 bases. CDR3 length: 15 residues. The V end lost 7 bases, the J end lost 4 bases, and 17 bases lay between the germline ends. The germline V gene has CDR1 MGHDK and CDR2 SYGVNS. The CDR3 bases are TGTGCCAGCAAATGGGGCACGGGTGGGTACAATGAGCAGTTCTTC. It translates to CASKWGTGGYNEQFF.

The V and J genes are TRBV3-1 (or the pseudogene TRBV3-2) and TRBJ2-7; D gene ambiguous. Germline V lookup: CDR1 LGHDT, CDR2 YNNKEL (reference sequence). The V and J ends lost 0 bases and 4 bases respectively, with 4 bases between them. CDR3 size: 12 residues. CDR3 DNA sequence: TGTGCCAGCAGCCAAGATCAATACGAGCAGTACTTC. Translated, it gives CASSQDQYEQYF.

The rearrangement links TRBV19 to TRBJ2-3, with D unresolved. The germline V and J ends were trimmed by 4 bases and 5 bases, with 7 bases remaining between them. Germline lookup yields CDR1 LNHDA and CDR2 SQIVND (reference sequence). This CDR3 comprises 12 residues. CDR3: CASSTQKDTQYF. The CDR3 bases are TGTGCCAGTAGTACCCAGAAAGATACGCAGTATTTT.

The chain employs TRBV4-1 and TRBJ2-1, with 8 bases matching TRBD2. J was trimmed by 8 bases and V by 1 base; bases with no gene match: 13. This CDR3 is 17 amino acids long. Germline assignment: CDR1 MGHRA and CDR2 YSYEKL. The CDR3 here is CASSQGWAGGLGYEQFF. The CDR3, as DNA: TGCGCCAGCAGCCAAGGGTGGGCGGGAGGCCTGGGATATGAGCAGTTCTTC.

The rearrangement uses TRBV6-5 and TRBJ2-1; the match to TRBD2 covers 7 bases. The trim removed 7 bases at V and 5 bases at J, leaving 11 bases unmatched. Germline CDR1 is MNHEY and CDR2 is SVGAGI. CDR3 length: 15 residues. This chain's CDR3 is CASKGRLAANNEQFF. The CDR3 DNA follows: TGTGCCAGCAAGGGTCGGCTAGCGGCAAACAATGAGCAGTTCTTC.

The CDR3, as DNA: TGTGCCAGTAGTATCGCCCCCACAGGGGGTCCCCAGGCCTACGAGCAGTACTTC. Residues: CASSIAPTGGPQAYEQYF. The chain uses TRBV19 and TRBJ2-7, with 8 positions matching TRBD1. Germline V gives CDR1 LNHDA, CDR2 SQIVND (reference sequence). V shed 3 bases and J 2 bases; nucleotides not matched to a gene: 15. The CDR3 length is 18 residues.

This chain joins TRBV4-1 and TRBJ1-2; no reliable D call. The CDR3 has 15 amino acids. Per the germline V gene, CDR1 is MGHRA and CDR2 is YSYEKL. The V gene lost 0 bases and the J gene lost 13 bases, with 21 bases spanning the gap. CDR3 amino acids: CASSQDDGNVGRFTF. The CDR3 nucleotides read TGCGCCAGCAGCCAAGATGACGGGAATGTGGGAAGATTCACCTTC.

The rearrangement links TRBV19 to TRBJ1-5, with D tentatively TRBD1 (5 bases). This CDR3 is built from 15 residues. Germline loops: CDR1 LNHDA, CDR2 SQIVND (reference sequence). V gave up 8 bases and J gave up 5 bases, with 19 bases separating them. The CDR3 region has the DNA TGTGCCAGTTGTTTCGGCGGGGACCCTCATCAGCCCCAGCATTTT. It translates to CASCFGGDPHQPQHF.

The chain couples TRBV11-2 to TRBJ1-1, with a weak D call TRBD1 (5 bases). Germline loops: CDR1 SGHAT, CDR2 FQNNGV. This CDR3 region has 18 residues. V was cut by 6 bases and J by 6 bases, with 29 bases left in between. This CDR3 reads CASSLLRGGGRGIAEAFF. The CDR3 nucleotides are TGTGCCAGCAGTCTCCTACGGGGTGGGGGTCGTGGGATCGCTGAAGCTTTCTTT. Filled out from reference TRBV11-2 and TRBJ1-1, the complete variable domain reads EAGVAQSPRYKIIEKRQSVAFWCNPISGHATLYWYQQILGQGPKLLIQFQNNGVVDDSQLPKDRFSAERLKGVDSTLKIQPAKLEDSAVYLCASSLLRGGGRGIAEAFFGQGTRLTVV.